This T cell receptor beta chain came from a study of cytomegalovirus exposure and HLA in healthy donors (dated by TCRdb to the late 2010s). Background on the whole study: According to an earlier analysis of several hundred of the donors, about 180 million T cells yielded roughly 110 million unique TCR beta sequences and 276 Gb of sequence data. An early release that covered fewer than 750 HLA-typed donors contained around 300 gigabases of sequencing data and 80 million or so unique TCR sequences. Of the roughly 410 genotyped donors, over 80% were placed in the genetic ancestry cluster associated with self-reported Caucasian donors. The aim of the study was to test whether cataloging public T cell receptors could identify signatures of past pathogen exposure. The study used immunosequencing to profile the T cell repertoires of hundreds of subjects and linked those repertoires to cytomegalovirus serostatus. A separate validation cohort of 100 to 150 different subjects was used in addition to the 666-subject first cohort. High-throughput TCR immunosequencing, statistical association of individual TCRs with disease status, and machine learning were combined to predict cytomegalovirus infection status. A later analysis re-examined previously published TCR beta repertoires from more than 550 donors and added high-resolution HLA genotyping to investigate patterns of TCR occurrence. Rather than using new phenotypic data, the later analysis identified candidate immune exposures from TCR beta sequences and from how often those sequences occurred across donors. An earlier analysis of a few hundred of the donors applied high-throughput TCR beta sequencing to assess whether each TCR beta V gene segment acted as functional or pseudogenic. Donor age, sex, ethnicity and CMV serostatus were collected together with the repertoire data. A later genetic analysis used genome-wide SNP genotypes for about three fifths of the 666 donors, treating that subset as a discovery cohort. Every repertoire in the discovery cohort had been generated on one and the same sequencing platform. HLA typing covered class I and class II loci at four-digit resolution. Typing coverage varied by locus: roughly 629-630 donors for A, B, C, DRB1 and DQB1; roughly 500 for DQA1; some 610 for DPA1; roughly 470 for DPB1. Roughly 5 DR-DQ haplotypes were handled as single units for association and clustering because linkage in the cohort was strong. Among roughly 400 genotyped donors of the cohort, an average of 235,054 unique TCR beta nucleotide sequences were sequenced per donor, approximately 20% of them non-productive. Results the study describes overall, beyond this receptor: In a later analysis, HLA-associated TCR beta chains were found to be more clonally expanded and to have lower generation probabilities than equally common non-associated chains. Specific HLA alleles were associated with 15,000 to 20,000 TCR beta sequences at a false discovery rate of 0.05 in a later analysis. A further reported finding was that TCR beta sequences accurately predicted the HLA-A and HLA-B alleles for most subjects in the first cohort. This cohort had only TCR beta chains sequenced, and the lack of alpha or paired-chain data limited which features could be detected. Strong co-occurrence of HLA alleles, especially DR and DQ, made assigning TCR associations to individual alleles difficult. In both the original and validation cohorts, the classifier was reported to diagnose cytomegalovirus status with high specificity and sensitivity. The only immune exposure information available for the cohort was CMV serostatus. In a later analysis, several top co-occurrence clusters were reported to appear linked to parvovirus B19, influenza, CMV and Epstein-Barr virus. In a later analysis, most CMV-associated TCR beta chains were found to appear HLA-restricted, with HLA associations seemingly driven largely by CMV exposure. In a later genetic analysis, a missense DCLRE1C variant was associated with V-gene and J-gene trimming of TCR beta chains, and the association was replicated in an independent cohort. A total of 150 or so TCR beta chains were listed by the study as associated with cytomegalovirus. In a later analysis, the rate of TCR association differed among HLA loci, with DRB1 alleles having the most associated TCRs and HLA-C alleles having the fewest. A cluster of highly shared sequence variants was judged likely to represent a technical artifact of the sequencing pipeline. Three of the identified cytomegalovirus-associated TCR beta chains were confirmed in vitro to be specific for cytomegalovirus antigens. Some IMGT-functional V segments, including TRBV6-2 and TRBV6-3, could not be told apart with the 87-base-pair reads, so those segments were excluded. In an earlier analysis of approximately 590 of the donors, most TCR beta V segments appeared in productive rearrangements about 90% or about 30% of the time, broadly matching IMGT annotations. About 17 rarely observed V segments, including chromosome 9 orphons, were excluded from the earlier analysis of several hundred of the donors because counts were too low. A later genetic analysis reported fewer N-insertions in productive TCRs among donors in an Asian-associated ancestry cluster than the roughly 700-donor mean. The authors suggested that the approach could potentially be generalized to other disease states and immunological phenotypes. Because HLA typing was missing for some donors at each locus, association tests included only the typed subset. Most TCR sequences were seen in very few donors, while some public TCRs were found in many individuals. Roughly uniform sequencing depth across donors was assumed in presence/absence analyses, although this assumption may not hold. Correlated functional status among segregating V segments might reflect linkage disequilibrium, but an unknown experimental factor could not be ruled out.

The cohort consisted of more than 650 healthy bone marrow donors. Cohort members were all nominally healthy when sampled, although unrecorded immune exposures were likely present. The donor tested CMV seronegative and was one of the 352 seronegative cohort members. Every donor gave a peripheral blood sample, and the peripheral blood mononuclear cells from that sample were used for TCR beta sequencing. The Qiagen DNeasy Blood Extraction Kit was used to extract genomic DNA from the blood cell samples. The CDR3 contains 14 residues, cysteine and phenylalanine counted. This entry keeps only the CDR3 DNA: 42 bases, framed from base 1. V was cut back by 0 bases and J by 4 bases, leaving a gap of 10 bases between them. The germline V gene (reference sequence) provides CDR1 SGHNT and CDR2 YYREEE. Library preparation was by the immunoSEQ multiplex PCR assay. For the multiplex PCR, a mixture combining 60 forward primers for TCR Vbeta segments and 13 reverse primers for TCR Jbeta segments was used. A multiplex PCR assay on genomic DNA amplified the CDR3 region of rearranged TCR beta genes. The amplified TCR beta libraries were sequenced on the Illumina HiSeq System as 87-base-pair reads. The original pipeline was this. A later analysis tallied around 80 million unique TCR beta chains across the 666 repertoires, and approximately 12 million of those chains were shared by two or more donors. To remove PCR and sequencing errors, raw reads were error-corrected and collapsed into unique sequences using a nearest-neighbor algorithm that merged closely related sequences. To assign V, D and J gene segments, CDR3 sequences were aligned to IMGT reference sequences. For a sequence to be retained, a match of at least six nucleotides to both a V gene segment and a J gene segment was required. A rearrangement counted as productive if the CDR3 had no stop codons and remained in frame with V and J, and every other rearrangement counted as non-productive. Following IMGT convention, CDR3 was defined as the stretch from the second conserved V-encoded cysteine up to the conserved J-encoded phenylalanine. The earlier analysis of a few hundred of the donors excluded sequences that lacked an unambiguous match to a single V gene segment. An earlier analysis of a few hundred of the donors classified V segments as functional when productive rearrangements were above 56.7% and as segregating when the standard deviation between donors was above 5%. To diagnose cytomegalovirus status from the catalog of TCR beta chain sequences, a statistical classification framework was built. In a later analysis, V and J genes were assigned by comparing TCR nucleotide sequences against IMGT/GENE-DB human TR gene sequences. The TCRdist pipeline was used in a later analysis to assign CDR3 sequences and most-parsimonious VDJ recombination scenarios. In a later analysis, each TCR beta chain was defined by its CDR3 amino acid sequence together with its V-gene family, and reads lacking a unique V-gene family were excluded. In a later analysis, 500 to 700 highly shared, low-generation-probability nucleotide sequences were removed to address suspected cross-contamination and a sequencing artifact. For each public chain, a later analysis derived a clonal expansion index from normalized ranks of inferred template counts within each repertoire. In a later analysis, generation probabilities were computed with a VDJ recombination model fitted to out-of-frame rearrangements, and the resulting probabilities were checked against IGoR. A later analysis scored TCR-TCR, TCR-HLA and TCR-CMV co-occurrence with hypergeometric tests, applying a repertoire-size bias correction to TCR pairs. In a later analysis, false discovery rates were estimated by permuting HLA or CMV assignments 20 times. A later analysis grouped co-occurring TCRs with DBSCAN, adding TCRdist sequence similarity when clustering within HLA-allele-positive subsets. For co-occurrence clustering, repertoires with fewer than 30,000 or more than 120,000 public chains were excluded, along with five repertoires with anomalous nucleotide sharing. What TCRdb holds here is the immuneACCESS table cut down to in-frame rearrangements. Part of the clones is not present; checked against another copy, under half of the missing clones reflect an unresolved V gene, and the others are unexplained. The V and J calls and clone size were taken over from that table, and D and trimming were inferred from the DNA. The sample table holds under 200,000 clones, of which approximately 78% were seen once. Of the sample, 3.1% falls within the top ten clones.

Notes on this clone: This receptor's antigen is unknown. Base qualities are not recorded, but no much larger clone differs from it by a single base.

The sequenced material came from PBMCs. The chain is made from TRBV5-4 and TRBJ1-1; a weak D assignment points to TRBD1 (5 bases agree). The source is a woman aged 40 to 55 in good health and CMV-seronegative. The CDR3 sequence is CASSLVGEGTEAFF. The nucleotide sequence is given as TGTGCCAGCAGCTTGGTAGGGGAAGGCACTGAAGCTTTCTTT.